The clone carrying this T cell receptor (beta chain) was observed many times. The antigen remains unidentified. This sample was taken from a study of human T cells and chemical hapten exposure. As for the study in general: Upper-back patches of 0.01% DPC were read at 6 days.

Whole-study results and caveats: Compared with pre-sensitization or healthy control sets, expanded TCRs clustered more. DPC sensitization did not alter TCRs above 1 in 1000 frequency.

The time point denotes: patch test 1, 2 weeks after DPC sensitization. Specified treatment: therapeutic diphenylcyclopropenone sensitization with weekly scalp DPC. Original processing notes: A per-sample median of around 88,000 TCRs was observed, with counts ranging from roughly 23,224 to 700,000. MiXCR, run by TCRdb on the RACE reads, gives a single entry per CDR3 protein. The V and J calls come from TCRdb's annotation, not from the publication. The sample lists about 120,000 distinct CDR3 sequences, approximately 14% occurring once. The sequences come from whole blood, collected in connection with sensitization to the hapten diphenylcyclopropenone (DPC). The sequence was obtained from a man between 18 and 29 years old with alopecia areata. Some clones in this sample may be carry-over from other donors' samples.

This CDR3 reads CASSLPGQDTEAFF. The DNA for the CDR3 is TGTGCCAGCAGCTTACCCGGACAGGACACTGAAGCTTTCTTT. This rearrangement joins TRBV7-8 to TRBJ1-1; 7 bases fit TRBD1. CDR3 length equals 14 residues. Germline CDR1 and CDR2: SGHVS and FQNEAQ. The V gene end was trimmed by 2 bases and the J gene end by 3 bases; junction bases not matched to a gene: 3.